This T cell receptor (beta chain) was sequenced for a study of OX40 agonist ivuxolimab in advanced cancers. The study in broad terms: Ivuxolimab was an agonistic, fully human IgG2 monoclonal antibody directed against OX40 (CD134), a costimulatory receptor. Three dose-escalation patients achieved partial responses, one with hepatocellular carcinoma and two with cutaneous melanoma. The point of sequencing TCRbeta in the periphery was to test whether ivuxolimab changed TCR sequence diversity and drove clonal T-cell expansion. Among the 50 to 55 dose-escalation patients, about 20 had hepatocellular carcinoma, roughly 15 melanoma, 9 renal cell carcinoma and 9 head and neck cancer. Prior anti-PD-1, anti-PD-L1 or anti-CTLA-4 therapy was permitted, and checkpoint inhibitors had been received by roughly 42% of dose-escalation patients. In the dose-escalation cohort, 82.7% of patients were male, and the mean age was roughly 60 years, with a range of roughly 20 to 85. The paper reports the monotherapy dose-escalation portion (N = 52 patients) of the phase I ivuxolimab trial. Intravenous ivuxolimab was administered to patients every 2 weeks at six dose levels: 0.01, 0.1, 0.3, 1.5, 3 and 10 mg/kg. The research as a whole found: In partial responders in the 0.1-3.0 mg/kg groups, normalized peripheral clonal expansion was found to be among the lowest, especially among CD8+ T cells. At doses of 0.1 to 3.0 mg/kg, clonal expansion of both CD4+ and CD8+ T cells in blood was seen between baseline and week 6. Low levels of normalized T-cell clonal expansion were also seen in some patients who did not respond. After ivuxolimab, expanded clones were on average more numerous among CD8+ T cells than among CD4+ T cells. The antigen specificity of the peripheral T cells that underwent clonal expansion was not determined.

With regard to this clone: Its antigen is currently not known. Base qualities are not provided; no much larger clone lies one nucleotide away.

The trial excluded patients who had a history of autoimmune disease or were on systemic immunosuppression. Peripheral blood for TCR sequencing was drawn from every dose cohort at baseline, at cycle 4 day 1 and at cycle 7 day 1. The samples were drawn from a first-in-human, open-label, multicenter phase I dose-escalation trial of ivuxolimab. Adults with locally advanced or metastatic head and neck squamous cell, hepatocellular, melanoma or renal cell carcinoma were enrolled in the trial. CD4+ and CD8+ T cells were sorted separately from peripheral blood before TCR sequencing. The V end loses 4 bases and the J end loses 0 bases, and a stretch of 17 bases separates them. CDR1 and CDR2, per the germline V gene (reference sequence), are LNHDA and SQIVND. Including the terminal cysteine and phenylalanine, the CDR3 comprises 17 residues. Just the 51-base CDR3 DNA is kept, in frame starting at base 1. For sequencing of the TCRbeta CDR3 region, genomic DNA was extracted from the sorted cells. The immunoSEQ Assay was used to sequence the TCRbeta CDR3 regions. TCRdb stores this immuneACCESS table with in-frame sequences only. Part of the clones is absent; in the studies checked, under half of the shortfall reflects unresolved V genes, and no reason is known for the rest. The sample has about 61,000 clones on record, around 92% of them singletons. The top ten clones comprise 20% to 30% of the sample.

Sequencing was performed on CD4+ or CD8+ T cells sorted from blood, taken in a trial of the OX40 agonist ivuxolimab. This clonotype was obtained from an adult with an advanced solid tumor such as melanoma, head and neck, liver or kidney cancer. The sequence links TRBV19 to TRBJ2-3; the D segment cannot be called with confidence. The CDR3 protein is CASSTPPGFSSTDTQYF. The sequence in DNA is TGTGCCAGTAGTACCCCCCCCGGCTTTTCAAGCACAGATACGCAGTATTTT.